What follows are 23 T cell receptor beta chains derived from one specimen sequenced in a study of regulatory T cells in long-lasting Graves disease (dated by TCRdb to 2020 to 2022). The time point label of this sample denotes: persistent/refractory GD, antithyroid drugs over 5 years with positive TRAb. For both TCR sequencing and RNA sequencing, RNA was extracted from PBMCs in TRIzol. Receptors were amplified or captured by multiplex PCR. TCRdb records Illumina HiSeq 4000 as the sequencer. To build TCR beta libraries, CDR3 regions were amplified by Arm-PCR using iRepertoire HTBI primers. TCRdb's own reprocessing of the public reads used fastp at Q25 and MiXCR and kept productive beta chains. All rows with the same CDR3 protein become a single entry with the most common DNA and genes. The sample table holds hundreds of thousands of distinct CDR3 sequences, of which approximately 31% were seen once. The ten largest clonotypes hold 42% of the sample.

The input for sequencing was peripheral blood mononuclear cells (PBMCs), taken when the disease was refractory, from a patient treated with antithyroid drugs. The receptors stem from a female donor with Graves disease.

The chain couples TRBV20-1 to TRBJ2-7; no clear D gene. Between the trimmed V and J ends, which lost 5 bases and 3 bases, there was a span of 23 bases. The germline CDR1 and CDR2 sequences are DFQATT and SNEGSKA (reference sequence). The CDR3 loop spans 16 amino acids. In DNA form, the CDR3 reads TGCAGTGCTCCTAGAGACTTCGTCCCAGAACACTACGAGCAGTACTTC. Its protein is CSAPRDFVPEHYEQYF.

This chain links TRBV4-1 with TRBJ1-5; D is unresolved. The V end lost 4 bases, the J end lost 2 bases, and 12 bases lay between the germline ends. Germline-derived CDR1 and CDR2 are MGHRA and YSYEKL. The CDR3 sequence is 15 residues long. Here the CDR3 reads CASSPVQLRNQPQHF. CDR3 DNA sequence: TGCGCCAGCAGCCCAGTACAGCTCCGCAATCAGCCCCAGCATTTT.

This clonotype was detected a few times. This chain's CDR3 is CSVRLGGGGYTF. The CDR3 nucleotides read TGCAGCGTTCGGCTAGGAGGAGGAGGCTACACCTTC. The chain uses TRBV29-1 and TRBJ1-2; D is undetermined. The CDR3 covers 12 residues. The germline gives CDR1 SQVTM, CDR2 ANQGSEA. Trimming took off 5 bases at V and 8 bases at J, with 15 bases between the two ends.

A few counts support this clonotype. The chain is built from TRBV7-9 and TRBJ2-7, with 7 positions matching TRBD1. The germline CDR1 and CDR2 sequences are SEHNR and FQNEAQ (reference sequence). Unmatched junction bases numbered 8, after V lost 8 bases and J lost 4 bases. This CDR3 is 13 amino acids long. In DNA, the CDR3 is TGTGCCAGCGGACACAGGGGAGATTACGAGCAGTACTTC. This sequence encodes CASGHRGDYEQYF.

This clonotype occurred a few times. The chain combines TRBV24-1 with TRBJ1-2; no reliable D call. This CDR3 contains 14 residues. V lost 1 base, J lost 2 bases, and 7 bases lay in between. Germline CDR1 KGHDR, CDR2 SFDVKD. The chain's CDR3 is CATSDFRINYGYTF. DNA of the CDR3: TGTGCCACCAGTGATTTTCGGATAAACTATGGCTACACCTTC.

In this sample, this clonotype turned up a few times. This chain joins TRBV7-8 and TRBJ1-2; 12 bases fit TRBD1. The junction had 5 bases not matched to a gene; V was cut back by 5 bases and J by 7 bases. The germline CDR1 and CDR2 sequences are SGHVS and FQNEAQ. This CDR3 region has 14 residues. Here the CDR3 DNA reads TGTGCCAGCAGCGGGCGGGACAGGGGGCCTGGCTACACCTTC. Amino acid sequence: CASSGRDRGPGYTF. Using reference TRBV7-8 and TRBJ1-2 for the parts outside the CDR3, the full variable domain is GAGVSQSPRYKVAKRGQDVALRCDPISGHVSLFWYQQALGQGPEFLTYFQNEAQLDKSGLPSDRFFAERPEGSVSTLKIQRTQQEDSAVYLCASSGRDRGPGYTFGSGTRLTVV.

This chain joins TRBV28 and TRBJ1-3, with 7 bases identical to TRBD1. V was pared by 6 bases and J by 0 bases, with 5 bases of the junction left unmatched. Germline V lookup: CDR1 MDHEN, CDR2 SYDVKM. CDR3 length: 15 residues. The CDR3 sequence: CASSETGDSGNTIYF. CDR3 bases: TGTGCCAGCAGCGAAACAGGGGACTCTGGAAACACCATATATTTT.

The gene calls are TRBV6-1 and TRBJ2-7; 12 bases align to TRBD2. With 6 bases clipped from V and 2 bases from J, the junction kept 17 bases outside the gene matches. Germline V gene lookup returns CDR1 MNHNS and CDR2 SASEGT. The CDR3 sequence is 19 residues long. In DNA form, the CDR3 reads TGTGCCAGCAGCCGGACTAGCGGGAACCTTCCCCGGAGCCCCTACGAGCAGTACTTC. Translation: CASSRTSGNLPRSPYEQYF.

The V and J genes are TRBV28 and TRBJ2-1, with unresolved D. Trimming shortened V by 7 bases and J by 8 bases, and 15 bases separated the two germline ends. The CDR3 sequence is 13 residues long. Germline V lookup: CDR1 MDHEN, CDR2 SYDVKM. DNA of the CDR3: TGTGCCAGCACCATGATCGACTCCCATGAGCAGTTCTTC. Protein sequence: CASTMIDSHEQFF.

This clonotype was counted between two and nine times. The CDR3 coding sequence is TGTGCCAGCAGCTCTAATTATAATTCACCCCTCCACTTT. Protein: CASSSNYNSPLHF. The chain uses TRBV3-1 and TRBJ1-6; D gene unclear. The germline V and J ends were trimmed by 5 bases and 4 bases, with 6 bases remaining between them. Germline CDR1 is LGHDT and CDR2 is YNNKEL (reference sequence). This CDR3 has 13 amino acids.

The chain is built from TRBV20-1 and TRBJ1-1; tentatively, D is TRBD1 (5 bases). The V gene lost 1 base and the J gene lost 10 bases, with 22 bases spanning the gap. The CDR3 spans 15 residues. Germline CDR1 DFQATT, CDR2 SNEGSKA (reference sequence). The CDR3 DNA sequence: TGCAGTGCTAGAGGTTTGGGAGGGGAGGGCCGTGGAGCTTTCTTT. Its protein product is CSARGLGGEGRGAFF.

This clonotype was recorded a few times. The chain is built from TRBV6-1 and TRBJ1-2, with D uncertain. CDR1 is MNHNS, CDR2 SASEGT, per germline. V lost 2 bases and J 5 bases, leaving 15 bases between the germline ends. The CDR3 has 15 amino acids. CDR3 in amino acids: CASSELVPARYGYTF. Written as DNA, the CDR3 is TGTGCCAGCAGTGAATTGGTCCCAGCAAGATATGGCTACACCTTC.

This clonotype was observed a handful of times. The V call is TRBV10-2, the J call TRBJ2-5, with D perhaps TRBD1 or TRBD2 (6 bases each). The germline V and J ends were trimmed by 6 bases and 5 bases, with 10 bases remaining between them. Germline CDR1 WSHSY, CDR2 SAAADI. The CDR3 extends over 12 amino acids. The CDR3 DNA follows: TGCGCCAGCAGGTCGGGGGCGGAGACCCAGTACTTC. It specifies CASRSGAETQYF.

This clonotype has a handful of counts. The rearrangement links TRBV20-1 to TRBJ2-7, with D maybe TRBD2 (6 bases). With 3 bases removed from V and 0 bases from J, the gap between germline ends came to 12 bases. Germline lookup yields CDR1 DFQATT and CDR2 SNEGSKA (reference sequence). This CDR3 comprises 14 residues. The CDR3 DNA reads TGCAGTGCTAGCCCGGGACTGGTCTCCTACGAGCAGTACTTC. Amino acid sequence: CSASPGLVSYEQYF.

This clonotype was recorded only once. An end of the junction differs from the germline gene, which may be a read error. The chain couples TRBV12-3 or TRBV12-4 to TRBJ1-1; no firm D call. The length of the CDR3 is 12 residues. The DNA of the CDR3 is TGTGCCTGCAGCCTAGGATGGACTGAAGCTTTCTTT. It yields the protein CACSLGWTEAFF.

This clonotype turned up a few times. The CDR3 DNA is TGTGCCTGGAGGAGTGAGGGGCGACAGCCCCAGCATTTT. Residues: CAWRSEGRQPQHF. The chain employs TRBV30 and TRBJ1-5; D perhaps matches TRBD1 (5 bases). The CDR3 sequence is 13 residues long. Trimming cost V 3 bases and J 7 bases, with 13 bases left between them. The germline gives CDR1 GTSNPN, CDR2 SVGIG (reference sequence).

The chain is built from TRBV5-1 and TRBJ2-7; no clear D. Germline loops: CDR1 SGHRS, CDR2 YFSETQ. V dropped 4 bases and J dropped 0 bases, with 8 bases sitting between them. The CDR3 sequence is 13 residues long. CDR3 DNA: TGCGCCAGCAGCACGGAGAGCTCCTACGAGCAGTACTTC. Translated, it gives CASSTESSYEQYF.

V is TRBV12-3 or TRBV12-4 and J is TRBJ1-2; 10 bases match TRBD1. Losses at the gene ends were 2 bases for V and 0 bases for J; bases not matched to a gene: 6. CDR3 length: 17 residues. The chain's CDR3 is CASSLSTGGYSNYGYTF. The CDR3 DNA follows: TGTGCCAGCAGTTTATCGACAGGGGGCTATTCTAACTATGGCTACACCTTC.

Only one count was recorded for this clonotype. V and J are TRBV7-2 and TRBJ2-7; D gene ambiguous. Germline-derived CDR1 and CDR2 are SGHTA and FQGNSA. The V end lost 2 bases, the J end lost 3 bases, and 17 bases lay between the germline ends. The CDR3 runs to 16 residues. CDR3 in DNA: TGTGCCAGCAGCTTAACTTCCCTAGATGGGGTCTACGAGCAGTACTTC. Its protein product is CASSLTSLDGVYEQYF. The whole variable domain, filled in from reference TRBV7-2 and TRBJ2-7, reads GAGVSQSPSNKVTEKGKDVELRCDPISGHTALYWYRQSLGQGLEFLIYFQGNSAPDKSGLPSDRFSAERTGGSVSTLTIQRTQQEDSAVYLCASSLTSLDGVYEQYFGPGTRLTVT.

V is TRBV7-2 and J is TRBJ1-2; D might be TRBD1 (5 bases). This CDR3 is built from 13 residues. Germline V gene sequence: CDR1 SGHTA, CDR2 FQGNSA. V was pared by 5 bases and J by 7 bases, with 14 bases between. The CDR3: CASSLDSASGYTF. In DNA, the CDR3 is TGTGCCAGCAGCCTAGACAGTGCTTCTGGCTACACCTTC.

V gene TRBV20-1 combines with J gene TRBJ1-2, with D hard to call. The CDR3 covers 14 residues. Germline lookup yields CDR1 DFQATT and CDR2 SNEGSKA (reference sequence). V gave up 2 bases and J gave up 8 bases, with 18 bases separating them. The CDR3 DNA reads as TGCAGTGCTAGACCCTTAGGCCTGGCAGCCGGCTACACCTTC. Translating gives CSARPLGLAAGYTF.

A note on this clonotype: This may be a read error, as it is one base from a much larger clone. This rearrangement joins TRBV27 to TRBJ1-1, with D unclear. V was shortened by 2 bases and J by 1 base, with 14 bases between the two germline ends. CDR3 length: 16 amino acids. Germline CDR1 reads MNHEY; CDR2 reads SMNVEV (reference sequence). Written as DNA, the CDR3 is TGTGCCAGCAGTTTAAATGGCAACATCCCGAACACTGAAGCTTTCTTT. Translating gives CASSLNGNIPNTEAFF.

The V call is TRBV28, the J call TRBJ2-5, with D hard to call. The CDR3 length is 14 residues. Germline assignment: CDR1 MDHEN and CDR2 SYDVKM. V was cut by 8 bases and J by 4 bases, with 17 bases left in between. CDR3 DNA sequence: TGTGCCAGCGCCAAGAGGCTGGGTGGAGAGACCCAGTACTTC. As protein: CASAKRLGGETQYF.